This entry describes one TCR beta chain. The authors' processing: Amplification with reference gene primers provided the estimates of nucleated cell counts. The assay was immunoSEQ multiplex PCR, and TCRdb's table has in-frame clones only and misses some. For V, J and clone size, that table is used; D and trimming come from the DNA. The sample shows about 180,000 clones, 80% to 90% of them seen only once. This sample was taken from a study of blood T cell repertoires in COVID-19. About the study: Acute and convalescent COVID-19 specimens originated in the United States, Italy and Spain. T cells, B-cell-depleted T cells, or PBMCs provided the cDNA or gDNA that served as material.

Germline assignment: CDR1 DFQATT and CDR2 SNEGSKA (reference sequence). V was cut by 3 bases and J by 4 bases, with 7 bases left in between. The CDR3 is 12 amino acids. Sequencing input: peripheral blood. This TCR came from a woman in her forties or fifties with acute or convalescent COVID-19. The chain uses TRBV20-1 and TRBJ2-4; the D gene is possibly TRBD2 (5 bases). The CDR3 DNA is TGCAGTGCTAGTACGGGGAAAAACATTCAGTACTTC. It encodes CSASTGKNIQYF.